This TCR beta chain derives from a study of OX40 agonist ivuxolimab in advanced cancers. For this clone: Its antigen is not identified.

Produced via immunoSEQ multiplex PCR; TCRdb's table is partial and in-frame only. The sample holds under 95,000 clones, roughly 87% seen once. The study's findings and limits: Antigen specificity was not determined for the expanded peripheral T cells. Within 6 weeks, CD4+ and CD8+ blood T cells expanded clonally at 0.1 to 3.0 mg/kg. On average, a greater number of expanded clones characterised CD8+ T cells relative to CD4+.

CDR1 is MNHNS and CDR2 is SASEGT in the germline V gene. V was pared by 6 bases and J by 4 bases, with 13 bases between. CDR3 length: 13 amino acids. This clonotype was obtained from an adult with an advanced solid tumor such as melanoma, head and neck, liver or kidney cancer. This chain links TRBV6-1 with TRBJ2-7, with D tentatively TRBD1 (6 bases). This specimen was CD4+ or CD8+ T cells sorted from blood, taken in a trial of the OX40 agonist ivuxolimab. CDR3 bases: TGTGCCAGCAGGAGGGGGACCACTTACGAGCAGTACTTC. This encodes CASRRGTTYEQYF.